The rows below give T cell receptor beta chains drawn from one sample of a study of T cell responses to AZD1222 COVID-19 vaccine. Only in-frame clones appear in the TCRdb table, and some are missing; sequencing was by immunoSEQ multiplex PCR. Of around 99,000 clones listed, nearly 90% were seen once; the top ten hold 4.5% to 6%. The sequencing here drew on peripheral blood, taken 28 days after the second AZD1222 dose. Every receptor here comes from an adult who received the AZD1222 COVID-19 vaccine. CDR3s include the opening cysteine and the closing phenylalanine or tryptophan. Fields, in order: D gene, clone size, V gene, J gene, CDR3 DNA, CDR3 protein. The D gene is left open where the match is weak. Rows give clone size only sometimes, using once, few, many, or a class for an expanded clone.

TRBD1	.	TRBV6-5	TRBJ1-5	TGTGCCAGCAGTCATGGACAGGGAGAAGGTCAGCCCCAGCATTTT	CASSHGQGEGQPQHF
.	.	TRBV19	TRBJ1-1	TGTGCCAGTAGTATAGATTTCCAGGGGATCCACACTGAAGCTTTCTTT	CASSIDFQGIHTEAFF
.	few	TRBV19	TRBJ1-2	TGTGGCACTGGGGGTAATGGCTACACCTTC	CGTGGNGYTF
.	.	TRBV5-8	TRBJ1-2	TGTGCCAGCAGCAGTGGGTTCCCGTATGGCTACACCTTC	CASSSGFPYGYTF
.	.	TRBV5-5	TRBJ1-2	TGTGCCAGCAGCTTGGCAACCAGAAGAGGCTACACCTTC	CASSLATRRGYTF
.	.	TRBV9	TRBJ2-7	TGTGCCAGCAGCGTAGAGGGGAGTTCCTACGAGCAGTACTTC	CASSVEGSSYEQYF
.	.	TRBV7-8	TRBJ2-3	TGTGCCAGCAGCGCCGATCAGGTGGGAGATACGCAGTATTTT	CASSADQVGDTQYF
.	.	TRBV4-3	TRBJ2-7	TGCGCCAGCAGCCAAGAGGTAGTCCTCCACGAGCAGTACTTC	CASSQEVVLHEQYF
.	.	TRBV2	TRBJ1-1	TGTGCCACAGCACGAGTTGGTGTAGCTTTCTTT	CATARVGVAFF
TRBD1	.	TRBV9	TRBJ1-2	TGTGCCAGCAGCCCCGACGGGGGACAGGGTTATAGCTACACCTTC	CASSPDGGQGYSYTF
.	.	TRBV2	TRBJ2-2	TGTGCCAGCCTGACGAACACCGGGGAGCTGTTTTTT	CASLTNTGELFF
.	.	TRBV29-1	TRBJ2-7	TGCAGCGTTGGGCGCCGGGACCTCCCTAACGAGCAGTACTTC	CSVGRRDLPNEQYF
TRBD1	.	TRBV19	TRBJ1-1	TGTGCCAGTAGTTTACAGGGGACTGAAGCTTTCTTT	CASSLQGTEAFF
.	.	TRBV21-1	TRBJ2-2	TGTGCCAGCAGCAAAGAAAGGGGACAGGGTCCTTACACCGGGGAGCTGTTTTTT	CASSKERGQGPYTGELFF
.	.	TRBV6-5	TRBJ1-3	TGTGCCAGCAAAGTAGCCGAGGGCTCTGGAAACACCATATATTTT	CASKVAEGSGNTIYF
.	.	TRBV7-2	TRBJ1-5	TGTGCCAGCAGCTTAGCGCCGAGAAATCAGCCCCAGCATTTT	CASSLAPRNQPQHF
.	.	TRBV9	TRBJ2-5	TGTGCCAGCAGCTCAGGCCAAGAGACCCAGTACTTC	CASSSGQETQYF
TRBD1	.	TRBV11-3	TRBJ2-3	TGTGCCAGCAGCTTAGGGACAGGTTTTGAGGATACGCAGTATTTT	CASSLGTGFEDTQYF
.	.	TRBV10-3	TRBJ1-1	TGTGCCATCAGTGCGGGGGGGTTCACTGAAGCTTTCTTT	CAISAGGFTEAFF
.	.	TRBV19	TRBJ2-7	TGTGCCAGTAGTATAGGGGCAGGGAGCTCGCGCGAGCAGTACTTC	CASSIGAGSSREQYF
TRBD1	.	TRBV6-5	TRBJ1-4	TGTGCCAGCAGTCCGGACAGGGGGCGGGAAAAACTGTTTTTT	CASSPDRGREKLFF
.	.	TRBV3-1/TRBV3-2	TRBJ1-1	TGTGCCAGCAGCCAAGCAGCTTCCACTGAAGCTTTCTTT	CASSQAASTEAFF
TRBD1	.	TRBV30	TRBJ1-2	TGTGCCTGGGCCGGGACAGGGGGTTATGGCTACACCTTC	CAWAGTGGYGYTF
.	.	TRBV3-1/TRBV3-2	TRBJ1-3	TGTGCCAGCAGCCAAGCTCGGGGGCCTGGAAACACCATATATTTT	CASSQARGPGNTIYF
.	.	TRBV5-1	TRBJ2-1	TGCGCCAGCAGCTTCCCTGGGGGCTCCTACAATGAGCAGTTCTTC	CASSFPGGSYNEQFF
.	.	TRBV5-5	TRBJ1-6	TGTGCCAGCAGGGACTTTGCGGAGAGCTCCTATAATTCACCCCTCCACTTT	CASRDFAESSYNSPLHF
TRBD1	.	TRBV2	TRBJ2-7	TGTGCCAGCAGTGATAGTATGACAGGGATCGACGAGCAGTACTTC	CASSDSMTGIDEQYF
.	.	TRBV6-4	TRBJ1-2	TGTGCCAGCAGTGACGGAGCAGGAAATAACTATGGCTACACCTTC	CASSDGAGNNYGYTF
.	.	TRBV3-1/TRBV3-2	TRBJ1-1	TGTGCCAGCAGTCAAGGGGGGGAAGCTTTCTTT	CASSQGGEAFF
TRBD1	.	TRBV6-2/TRBV6-3	TRBJ2-7	TGTGCCAGCAGTGTCGTCGCGGCAGGGGGAAATGACTTAACGTACTTC	CASSVVAAGGNDLTYF
.	once	TRBV18	TRBJ2-7	TGTGCCAGCTCACCAAAGAGGGGCAGTTACTTCTACGAGCAGTACTTC	CASSPKRGSYFYEQYF
.	once	TRBV19	TRBJ2-1	TGTGCCAGTAAATCTGGATCGGGGGCCGGTGAGCAGTTCTTC	CASKSGSGAGEQFF
.	.	TRBV4-1	TRBJ1-5	TGCGCCAGCAGCCAAGGATTATCAAGCAATCAGCCCCAGCATTTT	CASSQGLSSNQPQHF